Shown below are 23 T cell receptor beta chains from a single sample sequenced in a study of shared clonotypes between healthy human individuals. TCRdb's table, derived via immunoSEQ multiplex PCR, lists solely in-frame clones and lacks some. The table includes about 2.3 million clones, around 93% detected once. Sequenced material: naive CD4+ T cells from PBMCs. Regarding subset: CD45RA+ positively selected. The source of these receptors is a man younger than 35 in good health. Some clones in this sample may be carry-over from other donors' samples.

As to this clone: Other DNA sequences in this sample translate to the same CDR3. This chain connects TRBV2 to TRBJ2-1, with a possible D match to TRBD2 (6 bases). The CDR3 runs to 12 residues. Per germline, CDR1 SNHLY and CDR2 FYNNEI. Deletions cut 6 bases from V and 3 bases from J, with 6 bases between. The CDR3 sequence: CASRRDYNEQFF. CDR3 coding DNA: TGTGCCAGCAGGCGGGACTACAATGAGCAGTTCTTC.

V is TRBV27 and J is TRBJ2-1; the match to TRBD1 covers 9 bases. J lost 8 bases, V lost 5 bases, and 10 bases had no gene match. Germline V gene lookup returns CDR1 MNHEY and CDR2 SMNVEV (reference sequence). The CDR3 is made up of 15 amino acids. CDR3 DNA: TGTGCCAGCAGTCCTTCCCGGGACAGGGTCGATGAGCAGTTCTTC. Translating it yields CASSPSRDRVDEQFF.

The chain links TRBV14 to TRBJ1-2; D ambiguous. Germline CDR1 and CDR2: SGHDN and FVKESK. Trimming stripped 1 base from V and 4 bases from J, with 16 bases between. This CDR3 has 16 residues. In DNA, the CDR3 is TGTGCCAGCAGCCAAGGTCTGACCTCGAGGTTCTATGGCTACACCTTC. It yields the protein CASSQGLTSRFYGYTF.

The chain uses TRBV7-9 and TRBJ1-1; D is unresolved. V dropped 5 bases and J dropped 0 bases, with 10 bases sitting between them. Germline lookup yields CDR1 SEHNR and CDR2 FQNEAQ (reference sequence). The CDR3 is 14 amino acids. CDR3 coding DNA: TGTGCCAGCAGCCCCTTAGGTCTGAACACTGAAGCTTTCTTT. This encodes CASSPLGLNTEAFF.

The chain carries TRBV5-1 and TRBJ2-1, with a tentative D call TRBD2 (6 bases). The CDR3 runs 18 residues. Trimming stripped 0 bases from V and 6 bases from J, with 22 bases between. The V gene's germline CDR1 is SGHRS and CDR2 YFSETQ. As DNA, the CDR3 is TGCGCCAGCAGCTTGGAAGTGTGTCGGGGAGGTATTTGCAATGAGCAGTTCTTC. Translating gives CASSLEVCRGGICNEQFF.

The chain links TRBV28 to TRBJ1-2; a possible D gene is TRBD1 (5 bases). The V end was cut by 2 bases, the J end by 6 bases, with 13 bases between. Germline CDR1 MDHEN, CDR2 SYDVKM. The CDR3 sequence is 14 residues long. The chain's CDR3 is CASSLNLKGDGYTF. The CDR3 DNA reads as TGTGCCAGCAGTTTAAATCTTAAAGGGGATGGCTACACCTTC.

Regarding this clone: This CDR3 is also generated by other DNA sequences in the sample. This chain joins TRBV11-3 and TRBJ2-5; 8 nucleotides align to TRBD2. Per the germline V gene, CDR1 is SGHNT and CDR2 is YENEEA. The V and J ends lost 2 bases and 7 bases, in that order; junction bases with no gene match: 0. CDR3 size: 12 residues. CDR3 coding DNA: TGTGCCAGCAGCTTAAGCGGGGGGACCCAGTACTTC. As protein: CASSLSGGTQYF.

This chain connects TRBV9 to TRBJ2-1, with D possibly matching TRBD2 (6 bases). The CDR3 is 15 residues long. Germline V gives CDR1 SGDLS, CDR2 YYNGEE. Trimming shortened V by 3 bases and J by 0 bases, and 10 bases separated the two germline ends. The CDR3 nucleotides are TGTGCCAGCAGCGCTAGCGCCAGCTCCTACAATGAGCAGTTCTTC. It yields the protein CASSASASSYNEQFF.

The sample holds one count of this clone. J is TRBJ1-5 and V is TRBV28; 7 nucleotides align to TRBD1. The CDR3 covers 14 residues. Germline V gene data show CDR1 as MDHEN and CDR2 as SYDVKM. V shed 6 bases, J shed 7 bases, and the junction held 9 bases outside the gene matches. The chain's CDR3 is CASRSTGEWQPQHF. In DNA form, the CDR3 reads TGTGCCAGCAGGTCAACAGGGGAATGGCAGCCCCAGCATTTT.

The chain carries TRBV28 and TRBJ1-2; D possibly corresponds to TRBD1 (5 bases). The V end was cut by 6 bases, the J end by 6 bases, with 14 bases between. Looked up from germline, CDR1 is MDHEN and CDR2 is SYDVKM. CDR3 length: 13 amino acids. The CDR3 DNA reads TGTGCCAGCAGCTCCCCGCAAGGGGATGGCTACACCTTC. It is translated as CASSSPQGDGYTF.

The chain couples TRBV7-9 to TRBJ2-7; a possible D gene is TRBD2 (7 bases). The germline V gene encodes CDR1 SEHNR and CDR2 FQNEAQ (reference sequence). Trimming pared 4 bases from V and 4 bases from J, leaving 17 bases between. The CDR3 covers 15 residues. CDR3 protein: CASSSAGGPSYEQYF. DNA of the CDR3: TGTGCCAGCAGCTCCGCCGGGGGGCCGTCGTACGAGCAGTACTTC.

This chain joins TRBV4-1 and TRBJ1-2; unclear D gene. Trimming removed 2 bases at V and 5 bases at J, with 12 bases between. The CDR3 covers 14 residues. The germline V gene has CDR1 MGHRA and CDR2 YSYEKL. The CDR3 loop is CASSQPAQRYGYTF. CDR3 nucleotides: TGCGCCAGCAGCCAACCCGCACAGCGTTATGGCTACACCTTC.

This clone was seen more than once but under ten times. The chain has TRBV30 and TRBJ1-1, with D uncertain. V was pared by 5 bases and J by 0 bases, with 10 bases between. From germline, CDR1 is GTSNPN and CDR2 SVGIG (reference sequence). This CDR3 has 13 residues. The CDR3 sequence is CAWAFGLNTEAFF. In DNA form, the CDR3 reads TGTGCCTGGGCGTTCGGGCTGAACACTGAAGCTTTCTTT.

V is TRBV30 and J is TRBJ2-6; D remains ambiguous. With 3 bases removed from V and 2 bases from J, the gap between germline ends came to 5 bases. The CDR3 runs 13 residues. Germline CDR1 reads GTSNPN; CDR2 reads SVGIG (reference sequence). Here the CDR3 DNA reads TGTGCCTGGAGAAAACCTGGGGCCAACGTCCTGACTTTC. Translated: CAWRKPGANVLTF.

This rearrangement joins TRBV18 to TRBJ2-7; TRBD1 matches 8 bases. The junction had 13 bases not matched to a gene; V was cut back by 3 bases and J by 0 bases. The germline V gene encodes CDR1 KGHSH and CDR2 LQKENI. The CDR3 covers 18 residues. CDR3: CASSPRSVRDRLSYEQYF. The CDR3 nucleotides are TGTGCCAGCTCACCCCGGTCAGTCCGGGACAGGCTCTCCTACGAGCAGTACTTC. Combining the CDR3 with reference TRBV18 and TRBJ2-7 gives the whole variable domain NAGVMQNPRHLVRRRGQEARLRCSPMKGHSHVYWYRQLPEEGLKFMVYLQKENIIDESGMPKERFSAEFPKEGPSILRIQQVVRGDSAAYFCASSPRSVRDRLSYEQYFGPGTRLTVT.

This rearrangement joins TRBV28 to TRBJ2-1, with D uncertain. Per germline, CDR1 MDHEN and CDR2 SYDVKM. The CDR3 is 14 amino acids. V lost 5 bases, J lost 7 bases, and 15 bases lay in between. The CDR3 is CASSGNRARNEQFF. In DNA form, the CDR3 reads TGTGCCAGCAGTGGCAACCGGGCGAGAAATGAGCAGTTCTTC.

The CDR3 protein is CASSFSAYEQFF. The CDR3 DNA reads as TGCGCCAGCAGCTTTTCGGCCTATGAGCAGTTCTTC. The chain uses TRBV5-1 and TRBJ2-1; D gene ambiguous. Trimming removed 2 bases at V and 8 bases at J, with 8 bases between. CDR1 SGHRS and CDR2 YFSETQ come from the germline V gene. The CDR3 has 12 residues.

This chain connects TRBV6-5 to TRBJ1-1, with 8 nucleotides matching TRBD1. The CDR3 contains 16 residues. The V and J ends lost 0 bases and 3 bases, in that order; junction bases with no gene match: 6. From germline, CDR1 is MNHEY and CDR2 SVGAGI. This CDR3 is CASSYSPQGADTEAFF. The CDR3 bases are TGTGCCAGCAGTTACTCCCCTCAGGGGGCTGACACTGAAGCTTTCTTT.

In this sample, this clone turned up once. CDR3: CASSTRTGRLAGYEQYF. The CDR3 region has the DNA TGTGCCAGCAGCACCCGGACAGGGAGACTAGCGGGGTACGAGCAGTACTTC. The chain combines TRBV11-2 with TRBJ2-7; 11 nucleotides match TRBD2. V trimming: 5 bases; J trimming: 4 bases; junction bases outside the gene matches: 13. This CDR3 region has 17 residues. The germline V gene has CDR1 SGHAT and CDR2 FQNNGV.

The chain recombines TRBV19 with TRBJ2-1; 7 bases match TRBD1. With 4 bases clipped from V and 4 bases from J, the junction kept 7 bases outside the gene matches. The length of the CDR3 is 15 residues. CDR1 is LNHDA, CDR2 SQIVND, per germline (reference sequence). The CDR3 nucleotides are TGTGCCAGTAGTACAACAGGGGACCTTTACAATGAGCAGTTCTTC. It encodes CASSTTGDLYNEQFF.

The rearrangement joins TRBV19 to TRBJ2-1; no clear D. Germline V lookup: CDR1 LNHDA, CDR2 SQIVND (reference sequence). The V gene lost 1 base and the J gene lost 5 bases, with 12 bases spanning the gap. This CDR3 region has 15 residues. CDR3 residues: CASSIVGGPNNEQFF. CDR3 DNA sequence: TGTGCCAGTAGTATAGTTGGCGGCCCCAACAATGAGCAGTTCTTC. Variable domain in full (rest from reference TRBV19 and TRBJ2-1): DGGITQSPKYLFRKEGQNVTLSCEQNLNHDAMYWYRQDPGQGLRLIYYSQIVNDFQKGDIAEGYSVSREKKESFPLTVTSAQKNPTAFYLCASSIVGGPNNEQFFGPGTRLTVL.

The rearrangement uses TRBV11-3 and TRBJ2-5, with D maybe TRBD2 (5 bases). This CDR3 has 13 amino acids. Trimming removed 3 bases at V and 2 bases at J, with 7 bases between. In germline, CDR1 is SGHNT, CDR2 YENEEA. The CDR3 bases are TGTGCCAGCAGCTTTAGCGAGCAAGAGACCCAGTACTTC. Amino acids: CASSFSEQETQYF.

This clone came up a few times. This chain connects TRBV29-1 to TRBJ1-1; TRBD1 aligns across 9 bases. Trimming removed 6 bases from V and 1 base from J; junction bases left unmatched: 0. In germline, CDR1 is SQVTM, CDR2 ANQGSEA. The length of the CDR3 is 12 residues. The chain's CDR3 is CSVTGGNTEAFF. Written as DNA, the CDR3 is TGCAGCGTGACAGGGGGGAACACTGAAGCTTTCTTT. Complete variable domain (other parts from reference TRBV29-1 and TRBJ1-1): SAVISQKPSRDICQRGTSLTIQCQVDSQVTMMFWYRQQPGQSLTLIATANQGSEATYESGFVIDKFPISRPNLTFSTLTVSNMSPEDSSIYLCSVTGGNTEAFFGQGTRLTVV.